This is a list of T cell receptor beta chains from one sample in a study of blood T cell repertoires in COVID-19. Using immunoSEQ multiplex PCR, the repertoire was profiled, and TCRdb retains in-frame clones only, with some absent. This table holds approximately 180,000 clones, approximately 86% found once. The sample comprised PBMCs or T cells enriched from blood (not recorded which). The source is a woman aged 55-70 years with acute COVID-19. Each CDR3 is given without its conserved first and last residue. Fields, in order: CDR3 protein, V gene, J gene.

CDR3 protein: ASSVDWSRTGELF
V gene: TRBV9
J gene: TRBJ2-2

CDR3 protein: ASSARGGRAYEQY
V gene: TRBV7-2
J gene: TRBJ2-7

CDR3 protein: ASRKPEGPKETQY
V gene: TRBV10-1
J gene: TRBJ2-5

CDR3 protein: ASTMGGRKTQY
V gene: TRBV25-1
J gene: TRBJ2-5

CDR3 protein: ASSETGAYGYT
V gene: TRBV6-4
J gene: TRBJ1-2

CDR3 protein: ASSWAGTGSYEQY
V gene: TRBV4-1
J gene: TRBJ2-7

CDR3 protein: AWSPGTRGTEQF
V gene: TRBV30
J gene: TRBJ2-1

CDR3 protein: ASSLGDTSGRQY
V gene: TRBV5-1
J gene: TRBJ2-7

CDR3 protein: ASRGQGAGGYT
V gene: TRBV12-3/TRBV12-4
J gene: TRBJ1-2

CDR3 protein: ASSIGETEAF
V gene: TRBV19
J gene: TRBJ1-1

CDR3 protein: ASSQGLGGSYGYT
V gene: TRBV4-3
J gene: TRBJ1-2

CDR3 protein: ASSLIRQGAYYGYT
V gene: TRBV27
J gene: TRBJ1-2

CDR3 protein: ASRLENTGELF
V gene: TRBV11-2
J gene: TRBJ2-2

CDR3 protein: ASSLGTGVYNEQF
V gene: TRBV18
J gene: TRBJ2-1

CDR3 protein: ASWTGGTST
V gene: TRBV6-5
J gene: TRBJ1-2

CDR3 protein: ASSPMGGPNYGYT
V gene: TRBV5-5
J gene: TRBJ1-2

CDR3 protein: ATSEPGTARRETQY
V gene: TRBV24-1
J gene: TRBJ2-5

CDR3 protein: ASSEGLAFYNEQF
V gene: TRBV19
J gene: TRBJ2-1

CDR3 protein: ASSQWTSGSSNEQF
V gene: TRBV3-1/TRBV3-2
J gene: TRBJ2-1

CDR3 protein: ASSPGVNTEAF
V gene: TRBV12-3/TRBV12-4
J gene: TRBJ1-1

CDR3 protein: ASSDGPRANYGYT
V gene: TRBV4-1
J gene: TRBJ1-2

CDR3 protein: ASRTSSANTEAF
V gene: TRBV19
J gene: TRBJ1-1

CDR3 protein: ASSEFGTSLYNEQF
V gene: TRBV6-1
J gene: TRBJ2-1

CDR3 protein: ASRTGGSYGYT
V gene: TRBV5-1
J gene: TRBJ1-2

CDR3 protein: ASSRGPEAF
V gene: TRBV5-6
J gene: TRBJ1-1

CDR3 protein: ASSRREGSTPEEQY
V gene: TRBV7-8
J gene: TRBJ2-7

CDR3 protein: ATVPSEGRGSGNTIY
V gene: TRBV19
J gene: TRBJ1-3

CDR3 protein: ASNLRDRPYNEQF
V gene: TRBV28
J gene: TRBJ2-1

CDR3 protein: ATSDRTPGKNIQY
V gene: TRBV24-1
J gene: TRBJ2-4